The next 26 T cell receptor beta chains were all read from a single sample in a study of T-cell reconstitution after alpha-beta-depleted transplantation in children. Unique molecular identifiers were built into the TCRbeta library. MiXCR, run by TCRdb on the PCR reads, gives a single entry per CDR3 protein. The table shows around 500,000 distinct CDR3 sequences, with approximately 13% occurring only once. This specimen consisted of PBMCs from the stem cell graft donor, obtained from the stem cell graft. These receptors were collected from a human donor who donated a stem cell graft to a child with combined immunodeficiency.

This clonotype appeared a few times. The chain joins TRBV6-1 to TRBJ1-2, with a possible D match to TRBD1 (5 bases). The V and J ends lost 8 bases and 0 bases respectively, with 19 bases between them. Per germline, CDR1 MNHNS and CDR2 SASEGT. CDR3 size: 16 residues. CDR3 sequence: CASGNHHRPSNYGYTF. CDR3 nucleotides: TGTGCCAGCGGTAATCATCACAGGCCCTCTAACTATGGCTACACCTTC.

V and J are TRBV15 and TRBJ1-2; D gene unclear. Trimming cost V 3 bases and J 9 bases, with 14 bases left between them. CDR3 length: 13 residues. Per germline, CDR1 LNHNV and CDR2 YYDKDF (reference sequence). CDR3 coding DNA: TGTGCCACCAGCAGTACGACCGCAGGAAGCTACACCTTC. Translating gives CATSSTTAGSYTF.

This clonotype was seen only a few times. The gene calls are TRBV6-1 and TRBJ2-5, with D possibly being TRBD1 (5 bases). The CDR3 is made up of 15 amino acids. The V end lost 8 bases, the J end lost 5 bases, and 21 bases lay between the germline ends. Germline loops: CDR1 MNHNS, CDR2 SASEGT. The CDR3 DNA follows: TGTGCCAGCCGCATGGACCTCTACCCAGGGGAGACCCAGTACTTC. Its protein is CASRMDLYPGETQYF.

This chain links TRBV12-3 or TRBV12-4 with TRBJ1-2; TRBD1 is a possible D gene (5 bases). This CDR3 spans 15 amino acids. Trimming removed 2 bases at V and 3 bases at J, with 13 bases between. CDR3 nucleotide sequence: TGTGCCAGCAGTTTATCCCCCGGGACGGACTATGGCTACACCTTC. This gives the protein CASSLSPGTDYGYTF.

In this sample, this clonotype turned up a few times. The chain employs TRBV20-1 and TRBJ1-2; D call uncertain. This CDR3 is 11 amino acids long. Per germline, CDR1 DFQATT and CDR2 SNEGSKA (reference sequence). V was clipped by 0 bases and J by 3 bases, with 2 bases between them. The CDR3 bases are TGCAGTGCTAGAGATGACTATGGCTACACCTTC. It encodes CSARDDYGYTF.

This clonotype was counted ten times or more. The rearrangement links TRBV25-1 to TRBJ1-2; D perhaps matches TRBD1 (5 bases). In germline, CDR1 is MGHDK, CDR2 SYGVNS. This CDR3 is built from 14 residues. Trimming took 2 bases from V and 0 from J, leaving 7 bases between them. For the CDR3, the DNA is TGTGCCAGCAGTGAACAGGGAGCTAACTATGGCTACACCTTC. Residues: CASSEQGANYGYTF.

This clonotype appeared a few times. The chain employs TRBV24-1 and TRBJ2-3; D call uncertain. Between the trimmed V and J ends, which lost 6 bases and 1 base, there was a span of 7 bases. Germline V gene sequence: CDR1 KGHDR, CDR2 SFDVKD. The CDR3 runs 13 residues. This CDR3 reads CATSIDGTDTQYF. The CDR3 nucleotides are TGTGCCACCAGTATTGACGGCACAGATACGCAGTATTTT.

V gene TRBV5-1 combines with J gene TRBJ2-5; 8 bases agree with TRBD1. V gave up 0 bases and J gave up 4 bases; unmatched junction bases: 5. This CDR3 contains 15 residues. The germline gives CDR1 SGHRS, CDR2 YFSETQ. The CDR3 sequence: CASSLESGQGETQYF. Written as DNA, the CDR3 is TGCGCCAGCAGCTTGGAGTCAGGACAGGGAGAGACCCAGTACTTC. The full variable domain, with the rest looked up from reference TRBV5-1 and TRBJ2-5, is KAGVTQTPRYLIKTRGQQVTLSCSPISGHRSVSWYQQTPGQGLQFLFEYFSETQRNKGNFPGRFSGRQFSNSRSEMNVSTLELGDSALYLCASSLESGQGETQYFGPGTRLLVL.

This clonotype was counted a few times. This chain connects TRBV12-3 or TRBV12-4 to TRBJ2-3; a possible D gene is TRBD1 (6 bases). The CDR3 runs to 13 residues. V dropped 5 bases and J dropped 2 bases, with 8 bases sitting between them. CDR3 bases: TGTGCCAGCAGTGGACAGTTCACAGATACGCAGTATTTT. Its protein product is CASSGQFTDTQYF.

The chain has TRBV7-2 and TRBJ2-3; possibly TRBD2 for D (5 bases). The CDR3 covers 14 residues. Trimming shortened V by 0 bases and J by 6 bases, and 10 bases separated the two germline ends. Germline V gives CDR1 SGHTA, CDR2 FQGNSA. The CDR3 sequence: CASSLAGEGDTQYF. CDR3 nucleotide sequence: TGTGCCAGCAGCTTAGCGGGAGAAGGGGATACGCAGTATTTT. The whole variable domain, remainder taken from reference TRBV7-2 and TRBJ2-3, is GAGVSQSPSNKVTEKGKDVELRCDPISGHTALYWYRQSLGQGLEFLIYFQGNSAPDKSGLPSDRFSAERTGGSVSTLTIQRTQQEDSAVYLCASSLAGEGDTQYFGPGTRLTVL.

J is TRBJ1-2 and V is TRBV7-9, with 12 nucleotides matching TRBD1. V lost 4 bases to trimming and J lost 8 bases; unmatched junction nucleotides: 8. Per the germline V gene, CDR1 is SEHNR and CDR2 is FQNEAQ (reference sequence). The CDR3 consists of 15 residues. The CDR3 DNA reads TGTGCCAGCAGCTGGGGGACAGGGGGCATGTCGGGCTACACCTTC. This codes for CASSWGTGGMSGYTF.

This clonotype has a handful of counts. The chain links TRBV29-1 to TRBJ2-4; maybe TRBD1 (6 bases). Germline CDR1 SQVTM, CDR2 ANQGSEA. This CDR3 is built from 14 residues. Trimming cost V 5 bases and J 2 bases, with 13 bases left between them. The CDR3 DNA follows: TGCAGCGTTACAGGGCCGGGGACCAAAAACATTCAGTACTTC. Protein sequence: CSVTGPGTKNIQYF. The entire variable domain, with the rest obtained from reference TRBV29-1 and TRBJ2-4, is as follows: SAVISQKPSRDICQRGTSLTIQCQVDSQVTMMFWYRQQPGQSLTLIATANQGSEATYESGFVIDKFPISRPNLTFSTLTVSNMSPEDSSIYLCSVTGPGTKNIQYFGAGTRLSVL.

In its sample, this clonotype was seen a few times. The chain joins TRBV11-2 to TRBJ2-1; 7 bases fit TRBD2. Germline V gene sequence: CDR1 SGHAT, CDR2 FQNNGV. The J segment lost 0 bases and the V segment lost 1 base, leaving 12 bases of the junction unmatched. This CDR3 has 19 residues. The CDR3 nucleotides are TGTGCCAGCAGCTTAGTCGGTATAAGCGGGGCTAGCTCCTACAATGAGCAGTTCTTC. Protein product: CASSLVGISGASSYNEQFF.

This clonotype appeared many times. This chain links TRBV7-9 with TRBJ2-7; a weak D match, TRBD1 (5 bases). The CDR3 runs 13 residues. Trimming shortened V by 7 bases and J by 3 bases, and 13 bases separated the two germline ends. CDR1 and CDR2 from the germline V gene are SEHNR and FQNEAQ (reference sequence). CDR3 sequence (DNA): TGTGCCAGCACCTCACCAGGGCGCTACGAGCAGTACTTC. Translating it yields CASTSPGRYEQYF.

This clonotype was recorded many times. The genes are TRBV5-6 and TRBJ2-2; D is unresolved. V dropped 0 bases and J dropped 8 bases, with 2 bases sitting between them. The CDR3 consists of 11 residues. Germline V gene data show CDR1 as SGHDT and CDR2 as YYEEEE. CDR3: CASSLEGELFF. CDR3 coding DNA: TGTGCCAGCAGCTTGGAGGGGGAGCTGTTTTTT.

V is TRBV12-3 or TRBV12-4 and J is TRBJ2-7; 9 bases line up with TRBD1. This CDR3 is built from 14 residues. Trimming removed 8 bases from V and 4 bases from J; junction bases left unmatched: 9. For the CDR3, the DNA is TGTGCCAGCGGAACATCGGGACAGGGATACGAGCAGTACTTC. It is translated as CASGTSGQGYEQYF.

In this sample, this clonotype turned up a few times. The genes are TRBV9 and TRBJ2-2, with TRBD1 matching 7 bases. Germline V gene sequence: CDR1 SGDLS, CDR2 YYNGEE. The CDR3 extends over 16 amino acids. The V and J ends lost 0 bases and 5 bases, in that order; junction bases with no gene match: 7. CDR3 residues: CASSVGGQLGTGELFF. CDR3 DNA sequence: TGTGCCAGCAGCGTAGGGGGACAGCTAGGAACCGGGGAGCTGTTTTTT.

The chain joins TRBV20-1 to TRBJ2-3, with 7 nucleotides matching TRBD2. Germline assignment: CDR1 DFQATT and CDR2 SNEGSKA (reference sequence). V shed 1 base and J 5 bases; nucleotides not matched to a gene: 27. The CDR3 is made up of 21 amino acids. CDR3 sequence (DNA): TGCAGTGCTAGAGGTATCCTGGGTCGCGAACGATTTGGGCGGGAGCTAGATACGCAGTATTTT. Translation: CSARGILGRERFGRELDTQYF.

This clonotype was counted many times. The chain uses TRBV12-3 or TRBV12-4 and TRBJ2-1; possible D gene TRBD2, 6 bases. The V gene lost 2 bases and the J gene lost 8 bases, with 16 bases spanning the gap. The CDR3 is 15 residues long. The DNA for the CDR3 is TGTGCCAGCAGTTTAACAACGGGAGCGTTCGATGAGCAGTTCTTC. Amino acids: CASSLTTGAFDEQFF.

Ten or more counts support this clonotype. DNA of the CDR3: TGTGCCAGCAGCGAGTTAAAGCAGTTGGCCTACGAGCAGTACTTC. This encodes CASSELKQLAYEQYF. The chain joins TRBV28 to TRBJ2-7; D gene ambiguous. Trimming stripped 6 bases from V and 2 bases from J, with 17 bases between. The germline CDR1 and CDR2 sequences are MDHEN and SYDVKM. The CDR3 has 15 amino acids.

This clonotype occurred many times. CDR3 in DNA: TGCGCCAGCAGTCCCGTCGACAGGGTAGAGGAGACCCAGTACTTC. This encodes CASSPVDRVEETQYF. The rearrangement uses TRBV23-1 and TRBJ2-5; 7 bases fit TRBD1. TRBV23-1 qualifies as an ORF whose function is uncertain. Trimming at V came to 4 bases and at J to 5 bases, leaving 10 bases not matched to a gene. This CDR3 spans 15 amino acids.

This clonotype was observed at least ten times. V usage is TRBV20-1 and J usage is TRBJ2-1; TRBD2 is a possible D gene (6 bases). CDR3 size: 14 residues. V lost 0 bases and J lost 5, with 11 bases in between. The germline V gene encodes CDR1 DFQATT and CDR2 SNEGSKA (reference sequence). This chain's CDR3 is CSARDVRGNNEQFF. CDR3 bases: TGCAGTGCTAGAGACGTTCGGGGGAACAATGAGCAGTTCTTC.

This clonotype was seen a few times. This chain joins TRBV6-4 and TRBJ2-2; 9 nucleotides align to TRBD2. V lost 4 bases, J lost 4 bases, and 4 bases stayed unmatched. CDR3 length equals 15 residues. CDR1 and CDR2 from the germline V gene are MRHNA and SNTAGT. This chain's CDR3 is CASSALAGATGELFF. CDR3 bases: TGTGCCAGCAGTGCTTTAGCGGGAGCCACCGGGGAGCTGTTTTTT.

This clonotype showed up just a few times. The V call is TRBV5-5, the J call TRBJ2-1; D is unresolved. The CDR3 is made up of 13 amino acids. Per the germline V gene, CDR1 is SGHKS and CDR2 is YYEKEE (reference sequence). V was clipped by 3 bases and J by 6 bases, with 10 bases between them. CDR3 nucleotide sequence: TGTGCCAGCAGCTGGCCCCGGGCCAATGAGCAGTTCTTC. It yields the protein CASSWPRANEQFF. Together with reference TRBV5-5 and TRBJ2-1, the CDR3 gives the full variable domain: DAGVTQSPTHLIKTRGQQVTLRCSPISGHKSVSWYQQVLGQGPQFIFQYYEKEERGRGNFPDRFSARQFPNYSSELNVNALLLGDSALYLCASSWPRANEQFFGPGTRLTVL.

The rearrangement links TRBV6-2 or TRBV6-3 to TRBJ2-4, with 13 bases that match TRBD2. The length of the CDR3 is 21 residues. In germline, CDR1 is MNHEY, CDR2 SVGEGT. V lost 0 bases and J lost 1; bases outside the gene matches: 12. CDR3 loop: CASSYSTEPTSGRTAKNIQYF. The CDR3 DNA reads as TGTGCCAGCAGTTACTCGACGGAACCGACTAGCGGGAGGACGGCCAAAAACATTCAGTACTTC.

This clonotype was detected many times. The V gene is TRBV28, the J gene TRBJ1-1; D call uncertain. Germline V CDR1 and CDR2: MDHEN, SYDVKM. The CDR3 length is 13 residues. V was cut by 5 bases and J by 0 bases, with 7 bases left in between. The CDR3 sequence: CASSGVMNTEAFF. The CDR3 bases are TGTGCCAGCAGTGGGGTTATGAACACTGAAGCTTTCTTT. The whole variable domain, remainder taken from reference TRBV28 and TRBJ1-1, is DVKVTQSSRYLVKRTGEKVFLECVQDMDHENMFWYRQDPGLGLRLIYFSYDVKMKEKGDIPEGYSVSREKKERFSLILESASTNQTSMYLCASSGVMNTEAFFGQGTRLTVV.